These 30 T cell receptor beta chains were all obtained from the same sample, sequenced in a study of regulatory T cells in long-lasting Graves disease (dated by TCRdb to the early 2020s). The time point label of this sample denotes: newly diagnosed GD, antithyroid drugs for less than 3 months. For both TCR sequencing and RNA sequencing, RNA was extracted from PBMCs in TRIzol. Receptor libraries were prepared by multiplex PCR. TCRdb shows the sequencer as Illumina HiSeq 4000. TCR beta libraries were built with iRepertoire HTBI primers and Arm-PCR amplification of CDR3 regions. Using fastp at Q25 and MiXCR, TCRdb reprocessed the public reads and kept productive beta chains. Entries that share a CDR3 protein sequence are merged under the most common genes and DNA. The sample contains hundreds of thousands of distinct CDR3 sequences, around an eighth of them found a single time. 10% of the sample is held by the ten biggest clonotypes.

The same sample was also studied in work on T cells in Graves' hyperthyroidism and ophthalmopathy.

Sample: peripheral blood mononuclear cells (PBMCs), taken at new diagnosis, from a patient treated with antithyroid drugs. The source is a man aged 30-40 years with Graves disease. Donor details come from another sample of the same person, matched by shared clones.

This rearrangement joins TRBV5-1 to TRBJ2-1; unclear D gene. Trimming removed 2 bases at V and 6 bases at J, with 12 bases between. The CDR3 is 14 amino acids. Germline loops: CDR1 SGHRS, CDR2 YFSETQ. The CDR3 nucleotides read TGCGCCAGCAGCTTAGTAACTCGGCTCAATGAGCAGTTCTTC. It codes for CASSLVTRLNEQFF.

This clonotype was picked up many times. CDR3: CATQGALAGAYEQYF. The CDR3 nucleotides are TGTGCCACCCAGGGGGCTTTAGCGGGAGCCTACGAGCAGTACTTC. V usage is TRBV10-3 and J usage is TRBJ2-7; possibly TRBD2 for D (9 bases). CDR1 ENHRY and CDR2 SYGVKD come from the germline V gene. V gave up 10 bases and J gave up 2 bases, with 21 bases separating them. CDR3 size: 15 residues.

This clonotype was detected ten times or more. This chain links TRBV2 with TRBJ1-1; no reliable D call. Looked up from germline, CDR1 is SNHLY and CDR2 is FYNNEI. CDR3 length: 14 residues. V lost 9 bases, J lost 1 base, and 15 bases lay in between. CDR3 sequence reads: CARHRDITNTEAFF. DNA for the CDR3: TGTGCCAGACACCGGGATATTACGAACACTGAAGCTTTCTTT.

This rearrangement joins TRBV7-8 to TRBJ2-7; TRBD2 agrees at 7 bases. Looked up from germline, CDR1 is SGHVS and CDR2 is FQNEAQ. The V and J ends lost 1 base and 4 bases, in that order; junction bases with no gene match: 10. CDR3 length equals 16 residues. The CDR3 region is CASSLGEGPIGYEQYF. CDR3 DNA: TGTGCCAGCAGCTTAGGGGAGGGGCCCATCGGGTACGAGCAGTACTTC.

In nucleotides, the CDR3 is TGCGCCAGCAGCCCGACCCCGAGTGAGGGGACCCAGTACTTC. Translating gives CASSPTPSEGTQYF. The V call is TRBV5-1, the J call TRBJ2-5; maybe TRBD2 (5 bases). This CDR3 contains 14 residues. Deletions cut 4 bases from V and 7 bases from J, with 17 bases between. CDR1 and CDR2 (germline): SGHRS, YFSETQ.

This clonotype has just a few counts. The gene calls are TRBV19 and TRBJ2-5; D call uncertain. The CDR3 is 14 residues long. The ends were cut back, 2 bases at V and 4 bases at J, with 11 bases in the middle. Germline assignment: CDR1 LNHDA and CDR2 SQIVND (reference sequence). The DNA of the CDR3 is TGTGCCAGTAGTATACAGGCCCACGGAGAGACCCAGTACTTC. It yields the protein CASSIQAHGETQYF.

This clonotype was observed many times. The chain recombines TRBV20-1 with TRBJ2-1; D is unclear. The CDR3 consists of 12 residues. CDR1 DFQATT and CDR2 SNEGSKA come from the germline V gene (reference sequence). The V gene lost 0 bases and the J gene lost 6 bases, with 6 bases spanning the gap. The CDR3 sequence: CSARDPSNEQFF. Written as DNA, the CDR3 is TGCAGTGCTAGAGATCCGAGCAATGAGCAGTTCTTC.

This clonotype has a count of ten or more. The chain carries TRBV12-3 or TRBV12-4 and TRBJ2-1; 10 bases are shared with TRBD2. The V gene end was trimmed by 4 bases and the J gene end by 5 bases; junction bases not matched to a gene: 8. CDR3 length equals 16 residues. CDR3 residues: CASSSPSGRSHNEQFF. DNA for the CDR3: TGTGCCAGCAGTTCTCCTAGCGGGAGAAGCCACAATGAGCAGTTCTTC.

This clonotype appeared many times. In DNA form, the CDR3 reads TGTGCCACCAGTGATTTTTCTAGCGGGAGTACCGGGGAGCTGTTTTTT. Its translation is CATSDFSSGSTGELFF. The V call is TRBV24-1, the J call TRBJ2-2, with 10 bases matching TRBD2. J lost 5 bases, V lost 1 base, and 3 bases had no gene match. The CDR3 loop spans 16 amino acids. Germline-derived CDR1 and CDR2 are KGHDR and SFDVKD.

Concerning this clonotype: This may be a read error, as it is one base from a much larger clone. This chain links TRBV12-3 or TRBV12-4 with TRBJ2-5; D gene ambiguous. The CDR3 length is 13 residues. Trimming removed 6 bases from V and 1 base from J, with 9 bases in between. The DNA of the CDR3 is TGTGCCAGCAGCCCGCACGCCCAAGAGACCCAGTACTTC. As protein: CASSPHAQETQYF.

Ten or more counts support this clonotype. The V and J genes are TRBV7-7 and TRBJ2-5; TRBD1 matches 9 bases. V gave up 5 bases and J gave up 5 bases; unmatched junction bases: 6. The CDR3 spans 14 residues. The germline V gene has CDR1 SSHAT and CDR2 FNYEAQ (reference sequence). CDR3 nucleotide sequence: TGTGCCAGCAGCCCGGGACAGGGACCCGAGACCCAGTACTTC. It encodes CASSPGQGPETQYF.

On this clonotype: The junction and the germline gene differ at one end; a read error may be behind it. The rearrangement joins TRBV5-1 to TRBJ2-3, with D maybe TRBD2 (5 bases). CDR1 and CDR2 (germline): SGHRS, YFSETQ. The CDR3 length is 14 residues. The CDR3 loop reads CASSQAVITDTQYF. CDR3 coding DNA: TGTGCCAGCAGCCAAGCGGTCATCACAGATACGCAGTATTTT. Full variable domain (missing parts from reference TRBV5-1 and TRBJ2-3): KAGVTQTPRYLIKTRGQQVTLSCSPISGHRSVSWYQQTPGQGLQFLFEYFSETQRNKGNFPGRFSGRQFSNSRSEMNVSTLELGDSALYLCASSQAVITDTQYFGPGTRLTVL.

This clonotype has a count of ten or more. This chain links TRBV27 with TRBJ2-5, with 7 bases lining up with TRBD2. The V and J ends lost 7 bases and 5 bases, in that order; junction bases with no gene match: 13. Germline-derived CDR1 and CDR2 are MNHEY and SMNVEV (reference sequence). This CDR3 is 15 amino acids long. CDR3 region: CASTRSGRIAETQYF. In DNA, the CDR3 is TGTGCCAGCACCCGGTCCGGGAGGATAGCGGAGACCCAGTACTTC.

This clonotype was recorded at least ten times. The V and J genes are TRBV20-1 and TRBJ2-2, with TRBD1 matching 10 bases. The CDR3 sequence is 15 residues long. V was clipped by 3 bases and J by 5 bases; unmatched bases: 6. CDR1 DFQATT and CDR2 SNEGSKA come from the germline V gene (reference sequence). CDR3 nucleotides: TGCAGTGCTAGTCCCGGGACAGGGGAAACCGGGGAGCTGTTTTTT. Translation: CSASPGTGETGELFF.

This clonotype was picked up many times. The CDR3 DNA sequence: TGTGCCAGCGGCCGGGGGACGAGAGAGCAGTACTTC. Residues: CASGRGTREQYF. This chain connects TRBV7-9 to TRBJ2-7; a weak D match, TRBD2 (6 bases). CDR1 and CDR2 (germline): SEHNR, FQNEAQ (reference sequence). This CDR3 has 12 amino acids. Trimming removed 8 bases from V and 7 bases from J, with 15 bases in between. The whole variable domain, remainder taken from reference TRBV7-9 and TRBJ2-7, is DTGVSQNPRHKITKRGQNVTFRCDPISEHNRLYWYRQTLGQGPEFLTYFQNEAQLEKSRLLSDRFSAERPKGSFSTLEIQRTEQGDSAMYLCASGRGTREQYFGPGTRLTVT.

This chain uses TRBV6-1 with TRBJ2-1; a possible D gene is TRBD2 (5 bases). Germline CDR1 MNHNS, CDR2 SASEGT. The CDR3 has 12 residues. V was cut by 6 bases and J by 7 bases, with 10 bases left in between. CDR3 region: CASSRGWNEQFF. The CDR3 DNA is TGTGCCAGCAGCCGCGGGTGGAATGAGCAGTTCTTC.

The genes are TRBV24-1 and TRBJ2-2; perhaps TRBD1 as D (6 bases). Germline V gives CDR1 KGHDR, CDR2 SFDVKD. Trimming took off 8 bases at V and 1 base at J, with 10 bases between the two ends. This CDR3 spans 14 amino acids. CDR3 amino acids: CATTTGLNTGELFF. In DNA form, the CDR3 reads TGTGCCACCACCACAGGGTTGAACACCGGGGAGCTGTTTTTT.

This clonotype was seen ten or more times. The chain employs TRBV12-3 or TRBV12-4 and TRBJ2-5; TRBD2 agrees at 11 bases. This CDR3 has 14 amino acids. V was pared by 8 bases and J by 3 bases, with 5 bases of the junction left unmatched. CDR3 DNA sequence: TGTGCCAGCGTGACTAGCGGGATAGAAGAGACCCAGTACTTC. Translating it yields CASVTSGIEETQYF.

This clonotype appeared a few times. The chain is built from TRBV20-1 and TRBJ2-6; the D gene is possibly TRBD2 (6 bases). The CDR3 is 13 amino acids. The ends were cut back, 5 bases at V and 14 bases at J, with 19 bases in the middle. From germline, CDR1 is DFQATT and CDR2 SNEGSKA (reference sequence). DNA of the CDR3: TGCAGTGCTCAGTGGCGGCGGGGAGGAATCCTGACTTTC. It codes for CSAQWRRGGILTF.

This clonotype turned up a few times. The chain is built from TRBV12-3 or TRBV12-4 and TRBJ1-5, with D unresolved. The germline V and J ends were trimmed by 6 bases and 3 bases, with 12 bases remaining between them. The CDR3 spans 14 residues. As DNA, the CDR3 is TGTGCCAGCAGGTGGGAAGGTTTCAATCAGCCCCAGCATTTT. It translates to CASRWEGFNQPQHF.

This clonotype was picked up a small number of times. This chain connects TRBV10-3 to TRBJ2-7, with 13 bases aligning to TRBD2. Germline V lookup: CDR1 ENHRY, CDR2 SYGVKD. Unmatched junction bases numbered 5, after V lost 5 bases and J lost 4 bases. The CDR3 consists of 15 residues. In DNA form, the CDR3 reads TGTGCCATCAGTCACGGGACTAGCGGGGCGTACGAGCAGTACTTC. This encodes CAISHGTSGAYEQYF.

This clonotype came up many times. The J gene is TRBJ2-7, the V gene TRBV7-9; D uncertain. The germline V gene encodes CDR1 SEHNR and CDR2 FQNEAQ (reference sequence). CDR3 length equals 13 residues. With 3 bases removed from V and 4 bases from J, the gap between germline ends came to 10 bases. DNA for the CDR3: TGTGCCAGCAGCTTCGACTTGACGTACGAGCAGTACTTC. Protein sequence: CASSFDLTYEQYF.

This clonotype showed up many times. J is TRBJ2-3 and V is TRBV6-5, with D tentatively TRBD2 (6 bases). The CDR3 covers 18 residues. Germline CDR1 and CDR2: MNHEY and SVGAGI. Trimming pared 2 bases from V and 2 bases from J, leaving 20 bases between. CDR3 sequence (DNA): TGTGCCAGCAGTTACAAAGGGTTCGGGACTCTAAACACAGATACGCAGTATTTT. Its translation is CASSYKGFGTLNTDTQYF.

V gene TRBV18 combines with J gene TRBJ1-6; TRBD1 aligns across 10 bases. CDR1 is KGHSH, CDR2 LQKENI, per germline. CDR3 size: 16 residues. J lost 6 bases, V lost 5 bases, and 7 bases had no gene match. The CDR3 DNA is TGTGCCAGCTCAACCACGACAGGGGGCGGTAATTCACCCCTCCACTTT. Protein sequence: CASSTTTGGGNSPLHF.

To note about this clonotype: Since a much larger clone is just one base distant, this may be a read error. Given the absence of the conserved phenylalanine or tryptophan at the CDR3 end, a read error is likely. The J gene is TRBJ2-7, the V gene TRBV28; 14 bases align to TRBD2. J gave up 7 bases and V 6 bases, and 11 bases lay outside the gene matches. This CDR3 is 16 amino acids long. Germline CDR1 and CDR2: MDHEN and SYDVKM. CDR3 sequence: CASSPLGTSGSWEQYS. The CDR3 DNA sequence: TGTGCCAGCAGCCCCCTCGGGACTAGCGGGAGTTGGGAGCAGTACTCC.

This clonotype was recorded many times. The rearrangement joins TRBV12-3 or TRBV12-4 to TRBJ2-1; 9 nucleotides line up with TRBD2. The CDR3 loop spans 14 amino acids. With 7 bases clipped from V and 7 bases from J, the junction kept 8 bases outside the gene matches. As DNA, the CDR3 is TGTGCCAGCACCGAAGCTAGCGGGAAGAATGAGCAGTTCTTC. It translates to CASTEASGKNEQFF.

This clonotype was detected ten times or more. The chain has TRBV24-1 and TRBJ2-1; 9 bases fit TRBD2. The V gene end was trimmed by 6 bases and the J gene end by 9 bases; junction bases not matched to a gene: 17. There are 17 residues in the CDR3. Germline CDR1 is KGHDR and CDR2 is SFDVKD. For the CDR3, the DNA is TGTGCCACCAGTACAACTAGCGGGCCATATTACAATTTTGAGCAGTTCTTC. This translates into CATSTTSGPYYNFEQFF.

The gene calls are TRBV7-3 and TRBJ2-2; D possibly corresponds to TRBD2 (6 bases). V was clipped by 5 bases and J by 3 bases, with 19 bases between them. This CDR3 contains 17 residues. Per germline, CDR1 SGHTA and CDR2 FQGTGA. The CDR3 DNA is TGTGCCAGCAGCCCCTTTAGACGGGAGCTCGACACCGGGGAGCTGTTTTTT. It is translated as CASSPFRRELDTGELFF. The complete variable domain, with remaining parts taken from reference TRBV7-3 and TRBJ2-2, reads GAGVSQTPSNKVTEKGKYVELRCDPISGHTALYWYRQSLGQGPEFLIYFQGTGAADDSGLPNDRFFAVRPEGSVSTLKIQRTERGDSAVYLCASSPFRRELDTGELFFGEGSRLTVL.

The chain employs TRBV11-2 and TRBJ2-5, with TRBD2 as a possible D gene (6 bases). Trimming removed 3 bases at V and 5 bases at J, with 19 bases between. Per germline, CDR1 SGHAT and CDR2 FQNNGV. This CDR3 spans 16 amino acids. The CDR3 DNA reads as TGTGCCAGCAGCTTGTTCCGGGGCCCGGCGGGGGAGACCCAGTACTTC. It encodes CASSLFRGPAGETQYF.

This clonotype was detected ten times or more. The chain uses TRBV27 and TRBJ1-5; D call uncertain. Germline V gene data show CDR1 as MNHEY and CDR2 as SMNVEV (reference sequence). V was pared by 10 bases and J by 6 bases, with 16 bases between. CDR3 length equals 13 residues. The DNA of the CDR3 is TGTGCCACCGCTCGAGGATCCGGTCAGCCCCAGCATTTT. This sequence encodes CATARGSGQPQHF.